This TCR beta chain was sequenced for a study of cytomegalovirus exposure and HLA in healthy donors. The CDR3 length is 17 residues. Per germline, CDR1 SGHNT and CDR2 YYREEE (reference sequence). J lost 3 bases, V lost 1 base, and 10 bases had no gene match. Use of 60 Vbeta and 13 Jbeta primers characterized the PCR. The assay was immunoSEQ multiplex PCR, and TCRdb's table has in-frame clones only and misses some. The table shows approximately 120,000 clones, with roughly three quarters occurring only once. There were likely unrecorded immune exposures, though donors were nominally healthy when sampled. Note on this clone: The antigen is unknown.

Findings of the study overall: Researchers catalogued 160 or so TCR beta chains as cytomegalovirus-associated. With further analysis later on, most CMV-associated TCR beta chains appeared HLA-restricted.

The TCR was taken from a woman between 40 and 55 years old in good health and CMV-seropositive. Source material: PBMCs. This chain joins TRBV5-4 and TRBJ2-5; TRBD2 matches at 9 bases. The CDR3: CASSLLGVAGEEETQYF. Here the CDR3 DNA reads TGTGCCAGCAGCTTGTTGGGAGTAGCGGGGGAAGAAGAGACCCAGTACTTC.